These 24 T cell receptor beta chains share one sample of origin, sequenced in a study of blood T cell repertoires in COVID-19. Here immunoSEQ multiplex PCR was the method, and the copy in TCRdb shows in-frame clones only, minus some. The sample has 100,000 to 150,000 clones; around 85% are singletons. Sequencing was performed on peripheral blood. Receptor source: a woman in her forties or fifties with acute or convalescent COVID-19.

This chain connects TRBV11-2 to TRBJ2-7, with D unresolved. This CDR3 contains 16 residues. V lost 1 base to trimming and J lost 2 bases, with 15 bases between them. Germline CDR1 and CDR2: SGHAT and FQNNGV. CDR3 amino acids: CASSLVGYPRTYEQYF. Written as DNA, the CDR3 is TGTGCCAGCAGCTTAGTGGGCTACCCTCGGACCTACGAGCAGTACTTC.

This clone was observed many times. The CDR3 here is CASSDPGTSSYNEQFF. The DNA for the CDR3 is TGTGCCAGCAGCGATCCCGGGACAAGCTCCTACAATGAGCAGTTCTTC. The genes are TRBV7-9 and TRBJ2-1, with a possible D match to TRBD1 (6 bases). V lost 5 bases to trimming and J lost 0 bases, with 14 bases between them. The CDR3 consists of 16 residues. Germline CDR1 is SEHNR and CDR2 is FQNEAQ (reference sequence).

V usage is TRBV7-8 and J usage is TRBJ1-2; 7 positions match TRBD1. Per the germline V gene, CDR1 is SGHVS and CDR2 is FQNEAQ. J lost 6 bases, V lost 0 bases, and 4 bases had no gene match. CDR3 length: 14 residues. The chain's CDR3 is CASSLAEGADGYTF. DNA of the CDR3: TGTGCCAGCAGCTTAGCCGAGGGGGCTGATGGCTACACCTTC.

The chain uses TRBV2 and TRBJ1-5; D is possibly TRBD1 (5 bases). The CDR3 covers 17 residues. Trimming shortened V by 4 bases and J by 0 bases, and 16 bases separated the two germline ends. Germline V CDR1 and CDR2: SNHLY, FYNNEI. CDR3 in DNA: TGTGCCAGCAGTGTCACTAAACCGGGACTTAGCAATCAGCCCCAGCATTTT. It translates to CASSVTKPGLSNQPQHF. The full variable domain, completed using reference TRBV2 and TRBJ1-5, is EPEVTQTPSHQVTQMGQEVILRCVPISNHLYFYWYRQILGQKVEFLVSFYNNEISEKSEIFDDQFSVERPDGSNFTLKIRSTKLEDSAMYFCASSVTKPGLSNQPQHFGDGTRLSIL.

The chain combines TRBV6-1 with TRBJ1-2; 8 bases match TRBD1. Looked up from germline, CDR1 is MNHNS and CDR2 is SASEGT. The junction had 0 bases not matched to a gene; V was cut back by 3 bases and J by 3 bases. The length of the CDR3 is 13 residues. CDR3 coding DNA: TGTGCCAGCAGTGAGGACAGGGACTATGGCTACACCTTC. This codes for CASSEDRDYGYTF.

The chain joins TRBV6-6 to TRBJ2-1, with 12 bases lining up with TRBD2. Trimming removed 6 bases from V and 6 bases from J; junction bases left unmatched: 6. This CDR3 is 15 amino acids long. Germline V gene sequence: CDR1 MNHNY, CDR2 SVGAGI (reference sequence). The CDR3 region has the DNA TGTGCCAGCAGCCCCACTAGCGGGGGGTTCAATGAGCAGTTCTTC. It translates to CASSPTSGGFNEQFF.

The rearrangement links TRBV7-4 to TRBJ1-1; D is uncertain. Germline loops: CDR1 SGHVT, CDR2 SQSDAQ. V was trimmed by 5 bases and J by 8 bases, leaving 21 bases between them. The CDR3 spans 15 residues. CDR3 DNA: TGTGCCAGCAGCCCCCTGGGCCCTCAACACCAGGAAGCTTTCTTT. It specifies CASSPLGPQHQEAFF.

The chain recombines TRBV29-1 with TRBJ1-5; D is undetermined. V lost 4 bases to trimming and J lost 3 bases, with 10 bases between them. This CDR3 region has 13 residues. Germline CDR1 reads SQVTM; CDR2 reads ANQGSEA. The CDR3 DNA is TGCAGCGTTGCGGAGGGAGTCAATCAGCCCCAGCATTTT. The encoded protein is CSVAEGVNQPQHF.

This chain joins TRBV5-4 and TRBJ2-3; 16 bases align to TRBD2. The CDR3 totals 17 residues. Losses at the gene ends were 4 bases for V and 6 bases for J; bases not matched to a gene: 8. Germline loops: CDR1 SGHNT, CDR2 YYREEE (reference sequence). CDR3 residues: CASSPGTSGGARDTQYF. The CDR3, as DNA: TGTGCCAGCAGCCCCGGGACTAGCGGGGGGGCCAGGGATACGCAGTATTTT.

The chain couples TRBV7-3 to TRBJ1-2; 9 bases line up with TRBD1. Germline V gene data show CDR1 as SGHTA and CDR2 as FQGTGA. V lost 3 bases to trimming and J lost 2 bases; unmatched junction nucleotides: 4. CDR3 length: 15 residues. CDR3 sequence (DNA): TGTGCCAGCAGCTTGGGGACAGGGAGAAACTATGGCTACACCTTC. This codes for CASSLGTGRNYGYTF.

The rearrangement joins TRBV29-1 to TRBJ1-3; D may be TRBD1 (5 bases). CDR3 size: 13 residues. Per germline, CDR1 SQVTM and CDR2 ANQGSEA. V lost 7 bases and J 0 bases, leaving 10 bases between the germline ends. The CDR3 bases are TGCAGCGCAGACAGACTCTCTGGAAACACCATATATTTT. This gives the protein CSADRLSGNTIYF.

This clone was seen only a few times. This chain uses TRBV30 with TRBJ2-7, with 10 bases that match TRBD1. Looked up from germline, CDR1 is GTSNPN and CDR2 is SVGIG (reference sequence). The CDR3 extends over 15 amino acids. Trimming cost V 8 bases and J 1 base; bases outside gene matches: 11. This chain's CDR3 is CAGTFLGQGSYEQYF. CDR3 DNA sequence: TGTGCCGGGACCTTCTTGGGACAGGGGTCCTACGAGCAGTACTTC.

Of note for this clone: Other DNA sequences in this specimen translate into the identical CDR3. The CDR3 nucleotides are TGTGCCAGCAGTGAAGCGCCCGGGGGCTATGGCTACACCTTC. This codes for CASSEAPGGYGYTF. This rearrangement joins TRBV6-1 to TRBJ1-2, with D tentatively TRBD1 (5 bases). Germline V CDR1 and CDR2: MNHNS, SASEGT. V lost 0 bases, J lost 4 bases, and 9 bases lay in between. The CDR3 is made up of 14 amino acids.

The gene calls are TRBV19 and TRBJ1-5; D ambiguous. The CDR3 has 14 residues. The V and J ends lost 5 bases and 1 base respectively, with 9 bases between them. The germline V gene has CDR1 LNHDA and CDR2 SQIVND (reference sequence). The DNA of the CDR3 is TGTGCCAGTAGTCCCTTACTCAGCAATCAGCCCCAGCATTTT. Encoded protein: CASSPLLSNQPQHF.

The V call is TRBV19, the J call TRBJ2-7; 7 bases align to TRBD1. Germline CDR1 is LNHDA and CDR2 is SQIVND (reference sequence). V trimming: 6 bases; J trimming: 5 bases; junction bases outside the gene matches: 4. The CDR3 loop spans 12 amino acids. CDR3 region: CASRGDSNEQYF. As DNA, the CDR3 is TGTGCCAGTAGGGGGGACAGCAACGAGCAGTACTTC.

The V call is TRBV3-1 (or the pseudogene TRBV3-2), the J call TRBJ1-6; a possible D gene is TRBD1 (5 bases). Germline V gene sequence: CDR1 LGHDT, CDR2 YNNKEL (reference sequence). The CDR3 runs 15 residues. Deletions cut 3 bases from V and 10 bases from J, with 16 bases between. CDR3 sequence (DNA): TGTGCCAGCAGCCATGACGGGACGGGGGGATCACCCCTCCACTTT. Encoded protein: CASSHDGTGGSPLHF.

The chain couples TRBV19 to TRBJ1-1; possibly TRBD1 for D (5 bases). Germline V gene sequence: CDR1 LNHDA, CDR2 SQIVND (reference sequence). This CDR3 region has 17 residues. V was cut by 6 bases and J by 0 bases, with 20 bases left in between. This chain's CDR3 is CASSRQPTLYMNTEAFF. As DNA, the CDR3 is TGTGCCAGTAGCCGACAGCCTACACTTTACATGAACACTGAAGCTTTCTTT.

The J gene is TRBJ1-3, the V gene TRBV20-1, with unresolved D. Germline loops: CDR1 DFQATT, CDR2 SNEGSKA (reference sequence). V lost 3 bases to trimming and J lost 0 bases, with 12 bases between them. The CDR3 covers 15 residues. The CDR3 protein is CSASSGISSGNTIYF. In DNA, the CDR3 is TGCAGTGCTAGTTCCGGGATTAGCTCTGGAAACACCATATATTTT.

The chain links TRBV3-1 (or the pseudogene TRBV3-2) to TRBJ1-6; D gene uncertain. In germline, CDR1 is LGHDT, CDR2 YNNKEL (reference sequence). The CDR3 runs to 13 residues. V was clipped by 2 bases and J by 7 bases, with 6 bases between them. The CDR3: CASSQRENSPLHF. CDR3 nucleotide sequence: TGTGCCAGCAGCCAAAGAGAAAATTCACCCCTCCACTTT.

The J gene is TRBJ2-3, the V gene TRBV15; tentative D call: TRBD2 (6 bases). Germline V CDR1 and CDR2: LNHNV, YYDKDF (reference sequence). The CDR3 sequence is 15 residues long. Trimming shortened V by 2 bases and J by 4 bases, and 13 bases separated the two germline ends. As DNA, the CDR3 is TGTGCCACCAGCAGACTTGGGACTGATTCAGATACGCAGTATTTT. Translating it yields CATSRLGTDSDTQYF.

This chain links TRBV6-4 with TRBJ1-2, with D possibly matching TRBD1 (6 bases). Trimming removed 6 bases from V and 0 bases from J, with 11 bases in between. Germline assignment: CDR1 MRHNA and CDR2 SNTAGT. The CDR3 is 14 amino acids. CDR3: CASSPGQTNYGYTF. CDR3 bases: TGTGCCAGCAGCCCGGGACAAACTAACTATGGCTACACCTTC.

A single count supports this clone. This chain joins TRBV7-9 and TRBJ2-1, with 7 nucleotides matching TRBD2. Per the germline V gene, CDR1 is SEHNR and CDR2 is FQNEAQ (reference sequence). The J segment lost 4 bases and the V segment lost 5 bases, leaving 17 bases of the junction unmatched. The CDR3 consists of 18 residues. CDR3 nucleotides: TGTGCCAGCAGCCCCCCTAATGGGAGGGCAGGGACTTACAATGAGCAGTTCTTC. Translated, it gives CASSPPNGRAGTYNEQFF.

The rearrangement links TRBV2 to TRBJ1-2; D gene unclear. Germline CDR1 reads SNHLY; CDR2 reads FYNNEI. V was shortened by 5 bases and J by 2 bases, with 6 bases between the two germline ends. CDR3 length equals 12 residues. The CDR3 bases are TGTGCCAGCAGTATACAGAACTATGGCTACACCTTC. Translating gives CASSIQNYGYTF.

The J gene is TRBJ1-5, the V gene TRBV6-1; D gene uncertain. The CDR3 runs 15 residues. The ends were cut back, 1 base at V and 3 bases at J, with 10 bases in the middle. The germline V gene has CDR1 MNHNS and CDR2 SASEGT. The CDR3 protein is CASSEVEDFNQPQHF. CDR3 DNA: TGTGCCAGCAGTGAAGTGGAGGATTTCAATCAGCCCCAGCATTTT.